This T cell receptor (beta chain) appears in the sequencing data of a study of shared clonotypes between healthy human individuals. TCRdb's table, derived via immunoSEQ multiplex PCR, lists solely in-frame clones and lacks some. The sample comprises some 1,100,000 clones, approximately 80% of which are singletons, and approximately 0.5% rests with the top ten. Per the germline V gene, CDR1 is MNHNY and CDR2 is SVGAGI (reference sequence). CDR3 size: 14 residues. J was trimmed by 3 bases and V by 6 bases; bases with no gene match: 4. The specimen sequenced was memory CD4+ T cells from PBMCs. As for subset: CD45RA-negative fraction. The receptor was derived from a man aged 18 to 30 in good health. Some clones in this sample may be carry-over from other donors' samples. The chain links TRBV6-6 to TRBJ1-4; 7 bases match TRBD1. The CDR3 nucleotides are TGTGCCAGCAGGCGACAGGGTGCTAATGAAAAACTGTTTTTT. It yields the protein CASRRQGANEKLFF.